The source of this TCR beta chain is a study of control samples from healthy donors and cancer patients. Trimming stripped 7 bases from V and 7 bases from J, with 16 bases between. Germline V gene lookup returns CDR1 MNHEY and CDR2 SMNVEV (reference sequence). The CDR3 loop spans 13 amino acids. Sequencing used immunoSEQ multiplex PCR; TCRdb keeps in-frame clones, though not all of them. The profile shows roughly 76,000 clones, about 94% of them singletons. The sequence derives from a woman aged 18-29 years in good health. Sequencing was carried out using blood. The chain uses TRBV27 and TRBJ1-1; maybe TRBD1 (5 bases). The CDR3 sequence: CASNPWGYSEAFF. The CDR3 coding sequence is TGTGCCAGCAACCCATGGGGGTACAGTGAAGCTTTCTTT.